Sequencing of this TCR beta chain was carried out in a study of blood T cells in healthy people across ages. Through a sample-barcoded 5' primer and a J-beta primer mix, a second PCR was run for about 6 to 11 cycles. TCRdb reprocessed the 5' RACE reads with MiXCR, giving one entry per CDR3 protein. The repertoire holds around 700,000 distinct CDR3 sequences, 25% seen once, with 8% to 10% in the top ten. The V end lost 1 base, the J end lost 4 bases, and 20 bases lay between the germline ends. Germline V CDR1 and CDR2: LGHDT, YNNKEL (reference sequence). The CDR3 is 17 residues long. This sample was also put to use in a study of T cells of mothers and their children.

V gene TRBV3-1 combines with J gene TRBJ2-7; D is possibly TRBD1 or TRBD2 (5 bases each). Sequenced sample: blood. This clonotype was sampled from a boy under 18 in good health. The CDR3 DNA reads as TGTGCCAGCAGCCAAGTTCCCTGGGGGAAGTTGGGTTACGAGCAGTACTTC. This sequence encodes CASSQVPWGKLGYEQYF.